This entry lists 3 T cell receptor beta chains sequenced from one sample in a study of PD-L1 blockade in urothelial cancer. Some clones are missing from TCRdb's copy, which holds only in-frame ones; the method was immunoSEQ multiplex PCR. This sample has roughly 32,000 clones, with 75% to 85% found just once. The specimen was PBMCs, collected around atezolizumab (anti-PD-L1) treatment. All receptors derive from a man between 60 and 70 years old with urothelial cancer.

The CDR3 DNA reads as TGTGCCAGCAGCTCTTTACCCCTATCACTTGAGACCCAGTACTTC. It specifies CASSSLPLSLETQYF. This chain links TRBV7-2 with TRBJ2-5, with no clear D. CDR3 length equals 15 residues. Trimming stripped 4 bases from V and 5 bases from J, with 17 bases between. From germline, CDR1 is SGHTA and CDR2 FQGNSA.

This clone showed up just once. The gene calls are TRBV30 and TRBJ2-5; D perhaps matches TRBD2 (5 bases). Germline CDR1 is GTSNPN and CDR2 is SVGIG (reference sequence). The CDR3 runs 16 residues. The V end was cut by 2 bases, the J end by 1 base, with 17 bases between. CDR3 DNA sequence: TGTGCCTGGAGTTCCAAGCTCATAGGGAGCCAAGAGACCCAGTACTTC. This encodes CAWSSKLIGSQETQYF.

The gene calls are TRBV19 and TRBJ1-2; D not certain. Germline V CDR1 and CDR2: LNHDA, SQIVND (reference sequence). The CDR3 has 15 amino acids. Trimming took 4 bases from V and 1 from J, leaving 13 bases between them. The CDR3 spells CASSTPSGFNYGYTF. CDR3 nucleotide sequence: TGTGCCAGTAGTACACCTTCGGGGTTTAACTATGGCTACACCTTC.